Listed below are T cell receptor beta chains from one sample, sequenced in a study of Tregs in tolerant kidney transplant recipients. Libraries were prepared by immunoSEQ multiplex PCR; TCRdb keeps only in-frame clonotypes and omits some of them. Of about 15,000 clones in the sample, about 82% were seen once. Sequencing used Tregs from blood, obtained before the transplant. These receptors were taken from a human donor who received a combined kidney and bone marrow transplant. Both conserved end residues are part of each CDR3. D genes are given only for firm matches. The size of a clone is reported for some rows only, either as once, few or many, or as a class for expanded clones.

J: TRBJ1-1
V: TRBV28
size: NA
length: 15
D: NA
DNA: TGTGCCAGCAGTTCTCAGGGTTACGGATCCACTGAAGCTTTCTTT
CDR3: CASSSQGYGSTEAFF

J: TRBJ1-1
V: TRBV28
size: NA
length: 13
D: NA
DNA: TGTGCCAGCGCAGGACAGATGAACACTGAAGCTTTCTTT
CDR3: CASAGQMNTEAFF

J: TRBJ2-1
V: TRBV5-1
size: NA
length: 16
D: TRBD2
DNA: TGCGCCAGCAGCTTGGAAGGGACTAGCGGATACAATGAGCAGTTCTTC
CDR3: CASSLEGTSGYNEQFF

J: TRBJ2-1
V: TRBV6-5
size: once
length: 16
D: TRBD1
DNA: TGTGCCAGCAGTTTCCGCCGGGACAGGGGGTCCAATGAGCAGTTCTTC
CDR3: CASSFRRDRGSNEQFF

J: TRBJ2-3
V: TRBV14
size: NA
length: 13
D: TRBD1
DNA: TGTGCCAGCAGCCAGACAGGGAGAGATACGCAGTATTTT
CDR3: CASSQTGRDTQYF

J: TRBJ1-2
V: TRBV5-6
size: NA
length: 18
D: TRBD1
DNA: TGTGCCAGCAGCTTCTCACTACAGGGGTCCGGGGGCAACTATGGCTACACCTTC
CDR3: CASSFSLQGSGGNYGYTF

J: TRBJ2-2
V: TRBV5-1
size: NA
length: 14
D: NA
DNA: TGCGCCAGCAGCTTGACGACGGGGAGGGGGGAGCTGTTTTTT
CDR3: CASSLTTGRGELFF

J: TRBJ2-6
V: TRBV2
size: NA
length: 16
D: NA
DNA: TGTGCCAGCATTGGGGAGTTTCGCTCTGGGGCCAACGTCCTGACTTTC
CDR3: CASIGEFRSGANVLTF

J: TRBJ2-2
V: TRBV7-2
size: NA
length: 17
D: NA
DNA: TGTGCCAGCAGCCAGCGAGGGGGGGGGCCTAACACCGGGGAGCTGTTTTTT
CDR3: CASSQRGGGPNTGELFF

J: TRBJ2-2
V: TRBV12-1
size: NA
length: 17
D: NA
DNA: TGTGCCAGCAGCTTTGCGCACCCAGCGGGGCGGACCGGGGAGCTGTTTTTT
CDR3: CASSFAHPAGRTGELFF

J: TRBJ2-3
V: TRBV28
size: NA
length: 13
D: NA
DNA: TGTGCCAGCAGCACTACTAGCACAGATACGCAGTATTTT
CDR3: CASSTTSTDTQYF

J: TRBJ1-2
V: TRBV30
size: NA
length: 15
D: NA
DNA: TGTGCCTGGAGTGTAAGGGCAGGGCCTAACTATGGCTACACCTTC
CDR3: CAWSVRAGPNYGYTF